The sequence of this TCR beta chain was determined in a study of T cell responses to AZD1222 COVID-19 vaccine. Study conclusions and caveats: Donors skewed white British and female; clonal diversity was possibly underestimated. None of the repertoires were sampled until the peak T cell response had passed.

Pooling covered second doses at about 4 or about 12 weeks. Trimming removed 0 bases at V and 2 bases at J, with 8 bases between. Germline CDR1 and CDR2: SGHTS and YDEGEE. There are 14 residues in the CDR3. The assay was immunoSEQ multiplex PCR, and TCRdb's table has in-frame clones only and misses some. Here the sample spans about 270,000 clones, about 94% being singletons. For this clone: As yet, its antigen is unknown.

The sequence came from an adult who received the AZD1222 COVID-19 vaccine. This specimen was peripheral blood, taken 28 days after the second AZD1222 dose. The chain joins TRBV5-8 to TRBJ2-5; D remains unclear. The CDR3 region is CASSLDGRQETQYF. The CDR3 DNA reads TGTGCCAGCAGCTTGGACGGACGGCAAGAGACCCAGTACTTC. Full variable domain (rest looked up from reference TRBV5-8 and TRBJ2-5): EAGVTQSPTHLIKTRGQQATLRCSPISGHTSVYWYQQALGLGLQFLLWYDEGEERNRGNFPPRFSGRQFPNYSSELNVNALELEDSALYLCASSLDGRQETQYFGPGTRLLVL.